In its sample, the clone carrying this T cell receptor (beta chain) was seen a few times. Its antigen is not known. Using genomic DNA as the template, TCR beta VDJ and CDR3 profiling was carried out. MiXCR, run by TCRdb on the reads, gives a single entry per CDR3 protein. The table has 120,000 or so distinct CDR3 sequences, more than 40% seen once. These data are taken from a study of CD8+CD57+ T cells in acquired aplastic anemia. Study in general: Sorting CD4+ and CD8+ cells gave DNA averaging about 3.3 ug. Healthy CD8+ samples averaged around 10 million reads.

Study observations and caveats: Nearly 30 was the count of CD8+ CDR3 sequences that patients shared with controls. Levels of CD8+ Simpson's diversity were not significantly distinct in patients versus controls.

The CDR3 loop spans 15 amino acids. Germline V lookup: CDR1 LNHNV, CDR2 YYDKDF (reference sequence). V dropped 1 base and J dropped 1 base, with 8 bases sitting between them. Sequenced: sorted CD4+, CD8+, or CD8+CD57+ T cells (not recorded which) from PBMCs. The sequence was collected from a human donor in good health, serving as a control. The chain employs TRBV15 and TRBJ2-1; no clear D. The DNA of the CDR3 is TGTGCCACCAGCAGAGGAGGCTGGTCCTACAATGAGCAGTTCTTC. It translates to CATSRGGWSYNEQFF.